Listed here are 23 T cell receptor beta chains from one sample, sequenced in a study of T cell responses to AZD1222 COVID-19 vaccine (dated by TCRdb to the early 2020s). The protocol used for the library was the immunoSEQ multiplex PCR assay. Not all clones reach the TCRdb copy of this immuneACCESS table, which keeps in-frame sequences only. Checked studies attribute under half of the gap to unresolved V genes and leave the rest unexplained. Present in this sample are around 150,000 clones, 90% to 95% of which were seen just once. The leading ten clones occupy around 1.3% of the sample. The time point label, as the study defines it: baseline before first vaccination. The starting material was peripheral blood, obtained on day 0 of AZD1222 vaccination. Receptors were obtained from an adult in good health.

V gene TRBV7-9 combines with J gene TRBJ1-5, with TRBD1 matching over 8 bases. CDR1 and CDR2 (germline): SEHNR, FQNEAQ (reference sequence). V shed 4 bases, J shed 5 bases, and the junction held 7 bases outside the gene matches. This CDR3 region has 15 residues. This CDR3 reads CASSYSGGGHQPQHF. The CDR3 DNA follows: TGTGCCAGCAGCTATTCAGGGGGCGGTCATCAGCCCCAGCATTTT.

V usage is TRBV6-5 and J usage is TRBJ2-1; weak D call: TRBD1 (5 bases). CDR1 and CDR2 from the germline V gene are MNHEY and SVGAGI. V shed 8 bases and J shed 1 base, with 15 bases lying between them. There are 15 residues in the CDR3. The CDR3 DNA reads TGTGCCAGCCTTACAGGACAAGGTTCCTACAATGAGCAGTTCTTC. Translated, it gives CASLTGQGSYNEQFF.

The CDR3: CASSLSRDGTYNEQFF. CDR3 bases: TGTGCCAGCAGCTTAAGCCGGGACGGGACCTACAATGAGCAGTTCTTC. The chain employs TRBV5-6 and TRBJ2-1, with D perhaps assigned TRBD1 or TRBD2 (5 bases each). V was trimmed by 2 bases and J by 2 bases, leaving 14 bases between them. Looked up from germline, CDR1 is SGHDT and CDR2 is YYEEEE. The CDR3 contains 16 residues.

The V and J genes are TRBV5-6 and TRBJ1-2; 11 bases match TRBD1. The CDR3 consists of 15 residues. Losses at the gene ends were 3 bases for V and 8 bases for J; bases not matched to a gene: 9. Per the germline V gene, CDR1 is SGHDT and CDR2 is YYEEEE. In DNA, the CDR3 is TGTGCCAGCAGCTGGGGGACAGGGGGTAGTGGCGGCTACACCTTC. Translated: CASSWGTGGSGGYTF.

This clone was seen a single time. The chain joins TRBV7-6 to TRBJ2-2, with D possibly TRBD2 on 7 matching bases. The germline gives CDR1 SGHVS, CDR2 FNYEAQ. Trimming stripped 2 bases from V and 7 bases from J, with 23 bases between. This CDR3 has 18 amino acids. The CDR3 bases are TGTGCCAGCAGCTTACAGGTCGGAGGGGGGGCCGAGATCGGGGAGCTGTTTTTT. Translated, it gives CASSLQVGGGAEIGELFF.

The CDR3 protein is CASSLRGQGVETQYF. The CDR3, as DNA: TGTGCCAGCAGCCTAAGGGGGCAGGGAGTGGAGACCCAGTACTTC. This rearrangement joins TRBV7-9 to TRBJ2-5; 7 bases match TRBD1. Germline V CDR1 and CDR2: SEHNR, FQNEAQ (reference sequence). Trimming removed 5 bases from V and 5 bases from J; junction bases left unmatched: 11. The CDR3 is 15 residues long.

This clone was seen only once. The chain recombines TRBV5-4 with TRBJ1-2; the match to TRBD1 covers 8 bases. CDR1 is SGHNT and CDR2 is YYREEE in the germline V gene (reference sequence). The CDR3 spans 17 residues. Trimming at V came to 4 bases and at J to 3 bases, leaving 14 bases not matched to a gene. The chain's CDR3 is CASSPDRGGLFDYGYTF. In DNA, the CDR3 is TGTGCCAGCAGCCCCGACAGGGGAGGGCTATTTGACTATGGCTACACCTTC. Full variable domain (rest looked up from reference TRBV5-4 and TRBJ1-2): ETGVTQSPTHLIKTRGQQVTLRCSSQSGHNTVSWYQQALGQGPQFIFQYYREEENGRGNFPPRFSGLQFPNYSSELNVNALELDDSALYLCASSPDRGGLFDYGYTFGSGTRLTVV.

The chain has TRBV5-1 and TRBJ2-5; possible D gene TRBD1, 5 bases. The CDR3 contains 16 residues. Trimming took 4 bases from V and 1 from J, leaving 17 bases between them. Per germline, CDR1 SGHRS and CDR2 YFSETQ. The DNA of the CDR3 is TGCGCCAGCAGCCCTATGGGCAGGGCTCTCCAAGAGACCCAGTACTTC. Its translation: CASSPMGRALQETQYF.

The rearrangement joins TRBV4-3 to TRBJ2-2; 15 bases agree with TRBD2. Per germline, CDR1 LGHNA and CDR2 YSLEER. V dropped 3 bases and J dropped 5; count of bases not matched to a gene: 7. The CDR3 runs 18 residues. In DNA, the CDR3 is TGCGCCAGCAGCCAGGACCGGGGACTAGCGGGAGGAACCGGGGAGCTGTTTTTT. Protein sequence: CASSQDRGLAGGTGELFF.

The chain combines TRBV18 with TRBJ1-6; 9 bases fit TRBD1. After removal of 3 bases from V and 9 bases from J, the junction contained 9 bases not matched to a gene. The length of the CDR3 is 16 residues. CDR1 and CDR2 (germline): KGHSH, LQKENI. The CDR3 coding sequence is TGTGCCAGCTCACCTCCGGGACAGGGTATAGGTTCACCCCTCCACTTT. Translating it yields CASSPPGQGIGSPLHF. Variable domain in full (rest from reference TRBV18 and TRBJ1-6): NAGVMQNPRHLVRRRGQEARLRCSPMKGHSHVYWYRQLPEEGLKFMVYLQKENIIDESGMPKERFSAEFPKEGPSILRIQQVVRGDSAAYFCASSPPGQGIGSPLHFGNGTRLTVT.

The chain links TRBV19 to TRBJ2-6, with 7 bases aligning to TRBD1. Germline CDR1 reads LNHDA; CDR2 reads SQIVND (reference sequence). The trim removed 5 bases at V and 0 bases at J, leaving 4 bases unmatched. CDR3 length: 16 residues. The CDR3 DNA follows: TGTGCCAGTAGTGCAACAGGGGCCTCTGGGGCCAACGTCCTGACTTTC. This translates into CASSATGASGANVLTF.

This clone came up once. The genes are TRBV5-6 and TRBJ1-5; D remains unclear. The CDR3 contains 14 residues. V lost 1 base to trimming and J lost 7 bases, with 12 bases between them. Germline V lookup: CDR1 SGHDT, CDR2 YYEEEE. CDR3 nucleotide sequence: TGTGCCAGCAGCTTGTCCGGGTACCGACAGCCCCAGCATTTT. Protein product: CASSLSGYRQPQHF.

V gene TRBV12-5 combines with J gene TRBJ2-3, with unresolved D. V was clipped by 1 base and J by 2 bases, with 7 bases between them. Germline assignment: CDR1 LGHNT and CDR2 FRNRAP. The CDR3 sequence is 14 residues long. In DNA, the CDR3 is TGTGCTAGTGGTTTGGGGATCGACACAGATACGCAGTATTTT. This translates into CASGLGIDTDTQYF.

V is TRBV27 and J is TRBJ1-5; 9 nucleotides agree with TRBD1. This CDR3 has 16 amino acids. Germline-derived CDR1 and CDR2 are MNHEY and SMNVEV (reference sequence). V was pared by 2 bases and J by 3 bases, with 5 bases of the junction left unmatched. This CDR3 reads CASSLHGTGYNQPQHF. The DNA of the CDR3 is TGTGCCAGCAGTTTACATGGGACAGGGTACAATCAGCCCCAGCATTTT.

The chain couples TRBV7-9 to TRBJ2-1; 7 nucleotides align to TRBD2. The CDR3 covers 17 residues. Germline CDR1 is SEHNR and CDR2 is FQNEAQ (reference sequence). Germline trimming cut 6 bases from V and 5 bases from J; bases unmatched to any gene: 16. CDR3 nucleotides: TGTGCCAGCAGTACTCGGGACTACCAGCTTTTTGACAATGAGCAGTTCTTC. Protein product: CASSTRDYQLFDNEQFF.

The rearrangement joins TRBV14 to TRBJ2-3; TRBD2 agrees at 10 bases. This CDR3 region has 15 residues. The germline V gene encodes CDR1 SGHDN and CDR2 FVKESK. V lost 5 bases, J lost 5 bases, and 7 bases stayed unmatched. The CDR3 loop is CASSGLASGGDTQYF. CDR3 nucleotides: TGTGCCAGCAGCGGCTTGGCTAGCGGGGGAGATACGCAGTATTTT. Supplemented by reference TRBV14 and TRBJ2-3, the full variable domain reads EAGVTQFPSHSVIEKGQTVTLRCDPISGHDNLYWYRRVMGKEIKFLLHFVKESKQDESGMPNNRFLAERTGGTYSTLKVQPAELEDSGVYFCASSGLASGGDTQYFGPGTRLTVL.

This chain links TRBV30 with TRBJ2-2; TRBD2 matches 7 bases. Germline lookup yields CDR1 GTSNPN and CDR2 SVGIG (reference sequence). This CDR3 contains 15 residues. The J segment lost 4 bases and the V segment lost 0 bases, leaving 5 bases of the junction unmatched. For the CDR3, the DNA is TGTGCCTGGAGTGTACTCGCGGGAGTCACCGGGGAGCTGTTTTTT. Residues: CAWSVLAGVTGELFF.

This chain connects TRBV14 to TRBJ2-7, with 10 nucleotides matching TRBD2. The V and J ends lost 0 bases and 7 bases, in that order; junction bases with no gene match: 9. Per the germline V gene, CDR1 is SGHDN and CDR2 is FVKESK. The CDR3 is 16 residues long. CDR3 sequence (DNA): TGTGCCAGCAGCCAAGAGGGGAAGCGGGAGGGCCTTGAGCAGTACGTC. This codes for CASSQEGKREGLEQYV.

The chain joins TRBV9 to TRBJ2-5; 9 nucleotides match TRBD2. The V gene end was trimmed by 0 bases and the J gene end by 5 bases; junction bases not matched to a gene: 8. Germline loops: CDR1 SGDLS, CDR2 YYNGEE. This CDR3 region has 16 residues. This chain's CDR3 is CASSVGVAGGPETQYF. In DNA, the CDR3 is TGTGCCAGCAGCGTAGGGGTTGCGGGGGGGCCGGAGACCCAGTACTTC.

The chain combines TRBV7-6 with TRBJ1-6; maybe TRBD1 (6 bases). Germline assignment: CDR1 SGHVS and CDR2 FNYEAQ. This CDR3 is built from 14 residues. V lost 5 bases, J lost 7 bases, and 12 bases lay in between. The CDR3 nucleotides read TGTGCCAGCAGCCCAGGGGAATCAAATTCACCCCTCCACTTT. It codes for CASSPGESNSPLHF.

The rearrangement links TRBV19 to TRBJ1-6, with D possibly being TRBD1 (6 bases). This CDR3 is 12 amino acids long. V dropped 6 bases and J dropped 7 bases, with 7 bases sitting between them. Germline loops: CDR1 LNHDA, CDR2 SQIVND (reference sequence). The DNA for the CDR3 is TGTGCCAGTAGAACAGGGAATTCACCCCTCCACTTT. Protein: CASRTGNSPLHF.

V gene TRBV30 combines with J gene TRBJ1-2, with a weak D call TRBD1 (5 bases). Trimming cost V 3 bases and J 9 bases, with 17 bases left between them. CDR3 length: 13 residues. Germline V lookup: CDR1 GTSNPN, CDR2 SVGIG (reference sequence). CDR3: CAWSGGTARSYTF. DNA of the CDR3: TGTGCCTGGAGCGGAGGGACCGCCCGAAGCTACACCTTC.

The rearrangement links TRBV6-1 to TRBJ1-6; D gene unclear. Trimming cost V 1 base and J 1 base, with 5 bases left between them. Germline V lookup: CDR1 MNHNS, CDR2 SASEGT. The CDR3 spans 15 residues. CDR3 coding DNA: TGTGCCAGCAGTGAAGTTGGGTCCTATAATTCACCCCTCCACTTT. Its translation: CASSEVGSYNSPLHF.